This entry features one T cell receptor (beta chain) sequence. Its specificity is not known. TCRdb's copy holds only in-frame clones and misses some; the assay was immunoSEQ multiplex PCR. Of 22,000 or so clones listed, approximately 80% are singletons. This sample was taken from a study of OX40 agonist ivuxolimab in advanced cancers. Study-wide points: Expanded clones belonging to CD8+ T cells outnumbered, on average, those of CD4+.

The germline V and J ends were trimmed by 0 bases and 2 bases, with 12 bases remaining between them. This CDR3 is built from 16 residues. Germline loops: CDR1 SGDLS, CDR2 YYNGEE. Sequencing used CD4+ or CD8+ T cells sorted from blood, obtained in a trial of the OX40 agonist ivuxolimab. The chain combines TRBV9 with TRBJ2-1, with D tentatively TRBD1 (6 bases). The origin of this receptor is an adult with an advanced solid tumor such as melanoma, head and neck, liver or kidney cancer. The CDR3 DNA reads TGTGCCAGCAGCGTAGAAGCGACAGGAACCTACAATGAGCAGTTCTTC. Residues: CASSVEATGTYNEQFF.